These T cell receptor beta chains were read from a single sample in a study of cytomegalovirus exposure and HLA in healthy donors. Assay used: immunoSEQ multiplex PCR; TCRdb lists only in-frame clones, some missing. This table has under 150,000 clones, around 73% appearing once. Sequenced sample: PBMCs. These receptors all stem from a man between 45 and 60 years old in good health and CMV-seronegative. CDR3s include the opening cysteine and the closing phenylalanine or tryptophan. The D gene is left open where the match is weak. Only part of the rows carry a size: once, few, many, or a class if the clone is expanded.

-	-	TRBV7-8	TRBJ1-5	TGTGCCAGCAGCTTTTTCAGGGGCCATCAGCCCCAGCATTTT	CASSFFRGHQPQHF
-	-	TRBV10-3	TRBJ1-1	TGTGCCATCAGTGAGTCGATAATCCAGGACACTGAAGCTTTCTTT	CAISESIIQDTEAFF
-	TRBD2	TRBV29-1	TRBJ2-7	TGCAGCGTTGTAGTGTTGGAAGGACTAGCGGACGAGCAGTACTTC	CSVVVLEGLADEQYF
-	-	TRBV18	TRBJ1-3	TGTGCCAGCTCACCACCAATTAACTCTGGAAACACCATATATTTT	CASSPPINSGNTIYF
-	TRBD2	TRBV11-3	TRBJ2-1	TGTGCCAGCAGCTTAGGGGGGCTAGCGGGCCACAATGAGCAGTTCTTC	CASSLGGLAGHNEQFF
-	TRBD1	TRBV5-5	TRBJ1-5	TGTGCCAGCAGCATTACAGGGGATCGGAATCAGCCCCAGCATTTT	CASSITGDRNQPQHF
-	TRBD1	TRBV28	TRBJ1-2	TGTGCCAGCAGTACGCAGGGGACAGGGGGCTTCTATGGCTACACCTTC	CASSTQGTGGFYGYTF
-	-	TRBV4-1	TRBJ2-5	TGCGCCAGCAGTCGCGAAAACAGGGAGGAGACCCAGTACTTC	CASSRENREETQYF
-	TRBD1	TRBV5-6	TRBJ2-5	TGTGCCAGCAGCTGGACAGGGCCTGGAGGAGAGACCCAGTACTTC	CASSWTGPGGETQYF
-	-	TRBV30	TRBJ2-3	TGTGCCTGGAGTGTAATGCGGCAGGGGCGCACAGATACGCAGTATTTT	CAWSVMRQGRTDTQYF
-	TRBD2	TRBV5-1	TRBJ2-7	TGCGCCAGCAGCTTGGCAAGCGGGAGTATCTACGAGCAGTACTTC	CASSLASGSIYEQYF
-	-	TRBV6-5	TRBJ1-2	TGTGCCAGCAGTTACGAGGGTTCCTATGGCTACACCTTC	CASSYEGSYGYTF
-	TRBD2	TRBV7-9	TRBJ2-1	TGTGCCAGCAGCTCCCCGACTAGCGGGGCTTACAATGAGCAGTTCTTC	CASSSPTSGAYNEQFF
-	-	TRBV5-1	TRBJ2-3	TGCGCCAGCAGCTTGGGACAGGTTGGAGATACGCAGTATTTT	CASSLGQVGDTQYF
-	-	TRBV6-5	TRBJ2-2	TGTGCCAGCAGTCAGCGGGCCCCGACCGGGGAGCTGTTTTTT	CASSQRAPTGELFF
-	TRBD2	TRBV27	TRBJ2-1	TGTGCCAGCAGTTCCGGGACTAGCGGAAACAATGAGCAGTTCTTC	CASSSGTSGNNEQFF
-	-	TRBV6-6	TRBJ2-7	TGTGCCAGCAGCGCACGGGACAACTACGAGCAGTACTTC	CASSARDNYEQYF
-	-	TRBV6-1	TRBJ2-7	TGTGCCAGCAGTGGAGGACTTTCCCCCTACGAGCAGTACTTC	CASSGGLSPYEQYF
-	TRBD1	TRBV15	TRBJ1-5	TGTGCCACCAGCAGGGAATCAGGGGGAAAAAATCAACCCCAGCATTTT	CATSRESGGKNQPQHF
-	TRBD1	TRBV7-9	TRBJ2-1	TGTGCCAGCAGCAGAGCCGGGACAGCCTACAATGAGCAGTTCTTC	CASSRAGTAYNEQFF
-	-	TRBV14	TRBJ2-3	TGTGCCAGCAGCCTTTCCCCCGGGTCCACGATAGATACGCAGTATTTT	CASSLSPGSTIDTQYF
-	-	TRBV5-4	TRBJ1-4	TGTGCCAGCAGCTTGGACGAGGGTTATGAAAAACTGTTTTTT	CASSLDEGYEKLFF
-	TRBD1	TRBV6-5	TRBJ2-7	TGTGCCAGCAGGGGGACAGCCACCTACGAGCAGTACTTC	CASRGTATYEQYF
-	-	TRBV7-9	TRBJ2-1	TGTGCCAGCAGCCGGCTTACCGGGACATACAATGAGCAGTTCTTC	CASSRLTGTYNEQFF
once	-	TRBV2	TRBJ2-6	TGTGCCACCTCTAGGGGGGCCAACGTCCTGACTTTC	CATSRGANVLTF
-	-	TRBV4-3	TRBJ2-2	TGCGCCAGCAGCCGGCTAGCGAACACCGGGGAGCTGTTTTTT	CASSRLANTGELFF
-	TRBD1	TRBV5-1	TRBJ2-5	TGCGCCAGCAGCCATGACAGGGGGGCCCAAGAGACCCAGTACTTC	CASSHDRGAQETQYF
-	-	TRBV7-9	TRBJ1-5	TGTGCCAGCATGAGGGACAATCAGCCCCAGCATTTT	CASMRDNQPQHF
-	-	TRBV9	TRBJ2-3	TGTGCCAGCAGCGTAGTTGATAGCGCAGATACGCAGTATTTT	CASSVVDSADTQYF
-	TRBD2	TRBV9	TRBJ2-1	TGTGCCAGCAGCGTAGCGGTAGCGGGCAATGAGCAGTTCTTC	CASSVAVAGNEQFF
once	-	TRBV11-2	TRBJ2-1	TGTGCCAGCAGCTTAATACAGGGCCCCTACAATGAGCAGTTCTTC	CASSLIQGPYNEQFF
-	TRBD2	TRBV18	TRBJ2-3	TGTGCCAGCTCGGAACTAGCGGCTAGCACAGATACGCAGTATTTT	CASSELAASTDTQYF
-	-	TRBV11-3	TRBJ2-7	TGTGCCAGCAGCTTAGATACGGGGGTCGAGCAGTACTTC	CASSLDTGVEQYF
few	TRBD1	TRBV27	TRBJ2-1	TGTGCCAGCAGTTTAAGGGGACAGATTACCTACAATGAGCAGTTCTTC	CASSLRGQITYNEQFF
once	TRBD2	TRBV7-2	TRBJ2-3	TGTGCCAGCGGTCGAGGGAGGGGAGATACGCAGTATTTT	CASGRGRGDTQYF
-	-	TRBV11-2	TRBJ2-7	TGTGCCAGCAGCTTAGAATTTTCCGCAGGGTCCTACGAGCAGTACTTC	CASSLEFSAGSYEQYF
few	TRBD2	TRBV5-1	TRBJ2-1	TGCGCCAGCAGGCCAGGGACTAGCGGGAGAGGGGTTAGCTCCTACAATGAGCAGTTCTTC	CASRPGTSGRGVSSYNEQFF
few	TRBD1	TRBV2	TRBJ2-5	TGTGCCAGCAGTGATACAGGGGTTGGAGAGACCCAGTACTTC	CASSDTGVGETQYF
-	-	TRBV6-1	TRBJ2-2	TGTGCCAGCAGTGAAATAATAGAGGCCGGGGAGCTGTTTTTT	CASSEIIEAGELFF
-	-	TRBV28	TRBJ1-2	TGTGCCAGCAGTTTCCCCAGGCGGGGGAGCGCCTATGGCTACACCTTC	CASSFPRRGSAYGYTF